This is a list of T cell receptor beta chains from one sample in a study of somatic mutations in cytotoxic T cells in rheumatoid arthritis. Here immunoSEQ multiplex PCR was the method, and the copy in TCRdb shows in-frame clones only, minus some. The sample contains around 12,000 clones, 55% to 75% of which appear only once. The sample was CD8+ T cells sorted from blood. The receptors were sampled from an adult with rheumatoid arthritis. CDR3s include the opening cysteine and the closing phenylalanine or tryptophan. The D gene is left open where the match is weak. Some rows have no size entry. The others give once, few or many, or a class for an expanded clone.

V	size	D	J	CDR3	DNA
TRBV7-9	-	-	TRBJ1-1	CASSLGWNTEAFF	TGTGCCAGCAGCTTAGGATGGAACACTGAAGCTTTCTTT
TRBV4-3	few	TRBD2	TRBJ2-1	CASSQGSGGANEQFF	TGCGCCAGCAGCCAAGGGAGCGGGGGAGCGAATGAGCAGTTCTTC
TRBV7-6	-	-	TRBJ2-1	CASSFGGGDNEQFF	TGTGCCAGCAGCTTTGGGGGCGGAGACAATGAGCAGTTCTTC
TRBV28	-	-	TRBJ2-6	CASTRVERASGANVLTF	TGTGCCAGCACCCGGGTCGAGAGGGCGTCTGGGGCCAACGTCCTGACTTTC
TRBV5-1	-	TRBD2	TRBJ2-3	CASRSTSGGNMRPDTQYF	TGCGCCAGCAGATCGACTAGCGGGGGGAATATGAGGCCGGATACGCAGTATTTT
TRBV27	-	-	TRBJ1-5	CASSLQVNQPQHF	TGTGCCAGCAGTTTACAGGTCAATCAGCCCCAGCATTTT
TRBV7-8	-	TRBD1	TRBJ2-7	CASRTGQGAYEQYF	TGTGCCAGCCGTACTGGACAGGGTGCCTACGAGCAGTACTTC
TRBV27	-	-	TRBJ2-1	CASSLIARQDAGVGEQFF	TGTGCCAGCAGTTTAATCGCCCGACAGGACGCAGGGGTCGGGGAGCAGTTCTTC
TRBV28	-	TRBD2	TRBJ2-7	CASRPGLAGYEQYF	TGTGCCAGCAGACCGGGACTAGCGGGTTACGAGCAGTACTTC
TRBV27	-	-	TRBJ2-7	CASRTVDSYEQYF	TGTGCCAGCCGGACAGTAGACTCCTACGAGCAGTACTTC
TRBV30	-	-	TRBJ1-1	CAWSWRNSYLNTEAFF	TGTGCCTGGAGTTGGAGGAACAGCTACTTGAACACTGAAGCTTTCTTT
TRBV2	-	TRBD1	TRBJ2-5	CASSPRGRETQYF	TGTGCCAGCAGTCCAAGGGGGCGTGAGACCCAGTACTTC
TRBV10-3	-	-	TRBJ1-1	CAIRGGSSTEAFF	TGTGCCATAAGAGGGGGTTCGAGCACTGAAGCTTTCTTT
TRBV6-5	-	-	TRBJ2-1	CASSYPGPHNEQFF	TGTGCCAGCAGTTACCCAGGGCCCCACAATGAGCAGTTCTTC
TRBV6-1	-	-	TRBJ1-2	CASSVRTVSYGYTF	TGTGCCAGCAGTGTAAGGACAGTGAGCTATGGCTACACCTTC
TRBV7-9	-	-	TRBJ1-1	CASSAEIMNTEAFF	TGTGCCAGCAGTGCAGAGATCATGAACACTGAAGCTTTCTTT
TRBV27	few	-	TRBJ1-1	CASSLEGSGTEAFF	TGTGCCAGCAGTTTAGAAGGGAGTGGCACTGAAGCTTTCTTT
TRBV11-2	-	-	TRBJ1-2	CASSPWNYGYTF	TGTGCCAGCAGCCCCTGGAACTATGGCTACACCTTC
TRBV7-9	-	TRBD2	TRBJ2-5	CASSTSGFQETQYF	TGTGCCAGCAGCACTAGCGGGTTCCAAGAGACCCAGTACTTC
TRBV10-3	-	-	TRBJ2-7	CAISERGLPPNEQYF	TGTGCCATCAGTGAGCGAGGACTCCCCCCCAACGAGCAGTACTTC